Following are 25 T cell receptor beta chains from one sample sequenced in a study of tumor and adjacent non-tumor tissue in lung cancer (dated by TCRdb to 2016 to 2019). RNA was isolated from bulk, unsorted tissue, and RNA quality was assessed with a NanoDrop ND-1000 and an Agilent 2100. Distant non-tumor tissue taken more than 3 cm from the tumor edge was used as the normal lung sample. The library was produced with multiplex PCR. Sequencer: Illumina HiSeq 2500. TCRbeta libraries were constructed through three rounds of nested PCR with primers (Table S4) according to protocols modified from ARM-PCR. TCRdb cleaned the public reads at Q25 with fastp, built clones with MiXCR and kept in-frame beta chains. Every CDR3 protein is listed once, alongside the most common genes and DNA of its rows. Here the sample has about 110,000 distinct CDR3 sequences; 60% to 70% occur a single time. The top ten constitute over 15% of the sample.

Sequences were obtained from distant non-tumor lung tissue. The receptors stem from a man aged 55 to 69 with non-small cell lung cancer.

The chain uses TRBV5-1 and TRBJ2-7, with unresolved D. V was clipped by 1 base and J by 2 bases, with 10 bases between them. The CDR3 spans 14 residues. Germline V CDR1 and CDR2: SGHRS, YFSETQ. CDR3 protein: CASSLICGAYEQYF. The CDR3 region has the DNA TGCGCCAGCAGCTTGATCTGTGGTGCCTACGAGCAGTACTTC. The variable domain in full, completed from reference TRBV5-1 and TRBJ2-7, reads KAGVTQTPRYLIKTRGQQVTLSCSPISGHRSVSWYQQTPGQGLQFLFEYFSETQRNKGNFPGRFSGRQFSNSRSEMNVSTLELGDSALYLCASSLICGAYEQYFGPGTRLTVT.

The rearrangement joins TRBV6-5 to TRBJ2-6; D perhaps matches TRBD2 (5 bases). V was clipped by 5 bases and J by 5 bases, with 16 bases between them. The germline V gene has CDR1 MNHEY and CDR2 SVGAGI. The CDR3 sequence is 16 residues long. The CDR3 protein is CASSPAKLARANVLTF. The CDR3 nucleotides are TGTGCCAGCAGTCCCGCAAAGCTAGCCAGGGCCAACGTCCTGACTTTC.

A remark on this clonotype: An end of the junction differs from the germline gene, which may be a read error. The rearrangement uses TRBV12-3 or TRBV12-4 and TRBJ2-3; TRBD1 is a possible D gene (5 bases). The CDR3 sequence is 14 residues long. DNA for the CDR3: TGTGCCAGCAGTTGGGGCCTCTGTGCAGATACGCTGTATTTT. This codes for CASSWGLCADTLYF.

This clonotype was found a few times. At one end, the junction sequence differs from germline, possibly due to a read error. The chain is built from TRBV7-9 and TRBJ2-2, with TRBD2 matching over 7 bases. Germline CDR1 is SEHNR and CDR2 is FQNEAQ (reference sequence). This CDR3 has 16 amino acids. The CDR3: CASSRGVSGGTGELFF. The CDR3 bases are TGTGCAAGCAGCCGGGGGGTTAGCGGAGGAACCGGGGAGCTGTTTTTT.

This clonotype has just one count. This may be a read error, as it is one base from a much larger clone. CDR3 sequence (DNA): TGTGCCAGCAGCTTTCACAGACCGACGAACACCGGGGAGCTGTTTTTT. Protein product: CASSFHRPTNTGELFF. The chain recombines TRBV5-4 with TRBJ2-2; no definite D call. The V and J ends lost 2 bases and 0 bases respectively, with 11 bases between them. CDR3 size: 16 residues. Germline CDR1 is SGHNT and CDR2 is YYREEE (reference sequence).

This clonotype was counted ten times or more. The gene calls are TRBV6-2 or TRBV6-3 and TRBJ2-2; D remains unclear. V was pared by 6 bases and J by 4 bases, with 12 bases between. CDR3 length: 14 amino acids. Germline V gene data show CDR1 as MNHEY and CDR2 as SVGEGT. The DNA of the CDR3 is TGTGCCAGCAGAATTTCGGTCGTCACCGGGGAGCTGTTTTTT. It translates to CASRISVVTGELFF.

Written as DNA, the CDR3 is TGTGCCAGCAGCCCCAATTTATGGGGTACCGGGGAGCTGTTTTTT. It translates to CASSPNLWGTGELFF. The chain recombines TRBV7-3 with TRBJ2-2, with D unclear. The CDR3 has 15 residues. Germline V CDR1 and CDR2: SGHTA, FQGTGA. The V end was cut by 5 bases, the J end by 5 bases, with 15 bases between. Full variable domain (outside the CDR3, taken from reference TRBV7-3 and TRBJ2-2): GAGVSQTPSNKVTEKGKYVELRCDPISGHTALYWYRQSLGQGPEFLIYFQGTGAADDSGLPNDRFFAVRPEGSVSTLKIQRTERGDSAVYLCASSPNLWGTGELFFGEGSRLTVL.

This chain joins TRBV29-1 and TRBJ2-1; 10 nucleotides agree with TRBD2. CDR3 size: 14 residues. Per the germline V gene, CDR1 is SQVTM and CDR2 is ANQGSEA. The trim removed 6 bases at V and 6 bases at J, leaving 8 bases unmatched. This chain's CDR3 is CSVVASGRPNEQFF. The CDR3 bases are TGCAGCGTGGTGGCTAGCGGGAGACCCAATGAGCAGTTCTTC.

On this clonotype: Germline is not matched at one junction end, which may reflect a read error. This rearrangement joins TRBV19 to TRBJ1-1; D remains ambiguous. CDR3 length: 15 residues. Per the germline V gene, CDR1 is LNHDA and CDR2 is SQIVND (reference sequence). The CDR3 loop reads CANSGDGRMNTEAFF. CDR3 sequence (DNA): TGTGCCAATAGTGGCGACGGGCGTATGAACACTGAAGCTTTCTTT.

The rearrangement links TRBV7-8 to TRBJ1-2; D gene ambiguous. Germline V gene data show CDR1 as SGHVS and CDR2 as FQNEAQ. This CDR3 contains 15 residues. Trimming took off 9 bases at V and 2 bases at J, with 19 bases between the two ends. The CDR3 sequence: CASSPSSGRNYGYTF. CDR3 bases: TGTGCCAGTAGTCCATCTTCTGGGAGGAACTATGGCTACACCTTC.

Details on this clonotype: A read error may account for a junction end that differs from germline. J is TRBJ2-3 and V is TRBV11-2, with D possibly TRBD2 on 6 matching bases. Germline V gene data show CDR1 as SGHAT and CDR2 as FQNNGV. There are 15 residues in the CDR3. The CDR3 spells CSSSTGLFSTDTQYF. CDR3 coding DNA: TGTTCCAGCAGCACGGGACTTTTCAGCACAGATACACAGTATTTT.

V usage is TRBV11-3 and J usage is TRBJ2-7, with D hard to call. V lost 9 bases and J 5 bases, leaving 23 bases between the germline ends. Germline assignment: CDR1 SGHNT and CDR2 YENEEA. CDR3 size: 15 residues. The CDR3 here is CARSLDMSWSDEQYF. CDR3 DNA sequence: TGTGCCAGGAGTTTAGATATGAGCTGGAGCGACGAGCAGTACTTC.

This chain joins TRBV6-1 and TRBJ1-5; no clear D. V dropped 8 bases and J dropped 7 bases, with 27 bases sitting between them. CDR3 length: 17 residues. Germline loops: CDR1 MNHNS, CDR2 SASEGT. In DNA, the CDR3 is TGTGCCAGCCAACTCAACCCGCGGGGTACCCATAACCAGCCCCAGCATTTT. Amino acids: CASQLNPRGTHNQPQHF.

On this clonotype itself: A much larger clone sits a single nucleotide away, making a read error possible. This chain joins TRBV11-2 and TRBJ2-1; 8 positions match TRBD2. CDR1 SGHAT and CDR2 FQNNGV come from the germline V gene. The CDR3 covers 12 residues. Germline trimming cut 1 base from V and 14 bases from J; bases unmatched to any gene: 4. In DNA, the CDR3 is TGTGCCAGCAGCTTAGTCCGGGAGGGCAAGTTCTTC. Protein product: CASSLVREGKFF.

With regard to this clonotype: A much larger clone differs from this one at a single base, so this may be a read error. V and J are TRBV5-6 and TRBJ2-1, with TRBD1 identical over 10 bases. The CDR3 is made up of 16 amino acids. In germline, CDR1 is SGHDT, CDR2 YYEEEE. V lost 2 bases to trimming and J lost 7 bases; unmatched junction nucleotides: 9. CDR3 sequence: CASSFPGTGVSNEQFF. In nucleotides, the CDR3 is TGTGCCAGCAGCTTCCCCGGGACAGGGGTGTCAAATGAGCAGTTCTTC.

Details on this clonotype: A junction end diverges from the germline sequence, so it may reflect a read error. The chain combines TRBV20-1 with TRBJ1-6; the D is unclear. CDR1 is DFQATT and CDR2 is SNEGSKA in the germline V gene (reference sequence). The CDR3 is 14 amino acids. The CDR3 DNA follows: TGCAGTACTAGAGATTCGCGCATAGGGTTACCCCTCCACTTT. Its protein is CSTRDSRIGLPLHF.

With respect to this clonotype: Given a much more abundant clone one base away, this may be a read error. V gene TRBV28 combines with J gene TRBJ2-1; 14 bases line up with TRBD2. Trimming took 8 bases from V and 7 from J; bases not matched to a gene: 13. Germline V gene sequence: CDR1 MDHEN, CDR2 SYDVKM. The CDR3 runs 17 residues. In DNA form, the CDR3 reads TGTGCCAGCGGTTGGGGGACCGGGACTAGCGGGAGAAATGAGCAGTTCTTC. Translating it yields CASGWGTGTSGRNEQFF.

The chain has TRBV7-9 and TRBJ1-1; D remains ambiguous. V dropped 3 bases and J dropped 4 bases, with 9 bases sitting between them. The length of the CDR3 is 13 residues. In germline, CDR1 is SEHNR, CDR2 FQNEAQ (reference sequence). The CDR3 region is CASSLRESTEAFF. The CDR3 nucleotides are TGTGCCAGCAGCTTGAGGGAGAGCACTGAAGCTTTCTTT.

A note on this clonotype: The CDR3 ends on some other residue instead of the conserved phenylalanine or tryptophan, so this is likely a read error. The chain has TRBV11-1 and TRBJ1-1; D is unclear. From germline, CDR1 is SGHAT and CDR2 FQDESV (reference sequence). The CDR3 loop spans 14 amino acids. CDR3: CASRLPAGETEAFI. Here the CDR3 DNA reads TGTGCCAGCCGCTTACCGGCGGGCGAGACTGAAGCTTTCATT.

Details on this clonotype: Germline and junction disagree at one end, which may indicate a read error. The chain links TRBV6-2 or TRBV6-3 to TRBJ2-7; unclear D gene. Germline lookup yields CDR1 MNHEY and CDR2 SVGEGT. This CDR3 spans 14 amino acids. The CDR3 spells CASHSNPPQYEEYF. The CDR3 nucleotides read TGTGCCAGCCATTCTAACCCGCCCCAATACGAGGAGTACTTC.

The rearrangement uses TRBV14 and TRBJ2-3, with a possible D match to TRBD1 (5 bases). The CDR3 loop spans 14 amino acids. The V end was cut by 2 bases, the J end by 8 bases, with 14 bases between. The germline V gene encodes CDR1 SGHDN and CDR2 FVKESK. CDR3 protein: CASSQRSGSGTQYF. The CDR3, as DNA: TGTGCCAGCAGCCAACGTTCAGGGTCCGGTACGCAGTATTTT.

Note on this clonotype: One end of the junction is discordant with germline, which a read error may explain. V usage is TRBV6-2 or TRBV6-3 and J usage is TRBJ2-1, with TRBD2 matching over 9 bases. Looked up from germline, CDR1 is MNHEY and CDR2 is SVGEGT. The CDR3 length is 14 residues. The chain's CDR3 is CAGSSASGINEQFF. CDR3 bases: TGTGCCGGCAGTTCCGCTAGCGGGATCAATGAGCAGTTCTTC.

The J gene is TRBJ1-5, the V gene TRBV7-8, with D unresolved. The CDR3 length is 13 residues. The V gene's germline CDR1 is SGHVS and CDR2 FQNEAQ. The chain's CDR3 is CASGLVLGQPQHF. In DNA, the CDR3 is TGTGCTAGCGGCTTAGTTCTCGGTCAGCCCCAGCATTTT.

As to this clonotype: A much larger clone differs by one base, so this may be a read error. The conserved final phenylalanine or tryptophan is absent from the CDR3, which likely points to a read error. The chain has TRBV4-3 and TRBJ2-5, with a weak D call TRBD1 (6 bases). V was shortened by 0 bases and J by 4 bases, with 9 bases between the two germline ends. The CDR3 runs 14 residues. Per germline, CDR1 LGHNA and CDR2 YSLEER. In DNA form, the CDR3 reads TGCGCCAGCAGCCAAGATGTAGGGGGAGAGACCCAGTACCTC. It yields the protein CASSQDVGGETQYL.

Concerning this clonotype: No DNA is shown, since the ends of the CDR3 on it are uncertain; the CDR3 is the one TCRdb lists. The gene calls are TRBV12-3 or TRBV12-4 and TRBJ2-3. Termini included, the CDR3 measures 13 amino acids. The CDR3 region is CASILATTDMQYF.